Following are 16 T cell receptor beta chains from one sample sequenced in a study of cytomegalovirus exposure and HLA in healthy donors. A multiplex PCR was run with 60 Vbeta primers and 13 Jbeta primers. Data came from immunoSEQ multiplex PCR; TCRdb stores just in-frame clones and leaves some out. The ten top clones account for about 1.4%, within a sample of approximately 140,000 clones. Specimen: PBMCs. These receptors were collected from a woman aged 40 to 55 in good health and CMV-seronegative.

CDR3 in DNA: TGTGCCAGCAGCCCCTACCGGTCCCACACTGAAGCTTTCTTT. This encodes CASSPYRSHTEAFF. This sequence joins TRBV13 and TRBJ1-1; the D is unclear. The CDR3 runs to 14 residues. Trimming cost V 5 bases and J 3 bases, with 13 bases left between them. CDR1 is PRHDT, CDR2 FYEKMQ, per germline (reference sequence).

This chain joins TRBV5-1 and TRBJ2-7; D is undetermined. The CDR3 sequence is 15 residues long. Germline CDR1 reads SGHRS; CDR2 reads YFSETQ. Trimming cost V 0 bases and J 0 bases, with 10 bases left between them. The chain's CDR3 is CASSLGSESSYEQYF. CDR3 nucleotides: TGCGCCAGCAGCTTGGGGTCGGAGAGCTCCTACGAGCAGTACTTC.

The chain uses TRBV9 and TRBJ1-1; D unresolved. Germline loops: CDR1 SGDLS, CDR2 YYNGEE. The CDR3 is 14 amino acids. The ends were cut back, 4 bases at V and 5 bases at J, with 15 bases in the middle. The CDR3 nucleotides are TGTGCCAGCAGCCCGCAAGAGGGTGGGACTGAAGCTTTCTTT. This encodes CASSPQEGGTEAFF.

This chain connects TRBV6-1 to TRBJ2-3; TRBD1 agrees at 10 bases. With V trimmed by 6 bases and J by 4 bases, 7 bases remained unmatched. There are 15 residues in the CDR3. In germline, CDR1 is MNHNS, CDR2 SASEGT. CDR3 protein: CASSLDRGFADTQYF. The CDR3 nucleotides read TGTGCCAGCAGCCTGGACAGGGGGTTCGCAGATACGCAGTATTTT.

J is TRBJ1-6 and V is TRBV28; TRBD1 is a possible D gene (6 bases). The CDR3 contains 16 residues. Germline V gene lookup returns CDR1 MDHEN and CDR2 SYDVKM. With 7 bases removed from V and 9 bases from J, the gap between germline ends came to 22 bases. CDR3 bases: TGTGCCAGCATCCTCCGGGGGGCTTGGCGGTCTTCACCCCTCCACTTT. Its protein product is CASILRGAWRSSPLHF.

J is TRBJ1-2 and V is TRBV5-1; 9 bases fit TRBD1. After removal of 4 bases from V and 7 bases from J, the junction contained 20 bases not matched to a gene. The CDR3 is made up of 18 amino acids. Germline V gene sequence: CDR1 SGHRS, CDR2 YFSETQ. CDR3 region: CASSLAPPGQGYRSGYTF. CDR3 DNA sequence: TGCGCCAGCAGCCTTGCGCCGCCGGGACAGGGATATCGTTCTGGCTACACCTTC.

This chain uses TRBV6-5 with TRBJ1-1; the match to TRBD1 covers 7 bases. J gave up 5 bases and V 6 bases, and 12 bases lay outside the gene matches. Looked up from germline, CDR1 is MNHEY and CDR2 is SVGAGI. The CDR3 sequence is 15 residues long. CDR3 in DNA: TGTGCCAGCAGCGGACCTCGACAGGGAGTGACTGAAGCTTTCTTT. Encoded protein: CASSGPRQGVTEAFF.

The genes are TRBV18 and TRBJ1-3; TRBD1 is a possible D gene (6 bases). V was cut by 3 bases and J by 0 bases, with 12 bases left in between. The CDR3 is made up of 16 amino acids. In germline, CDR1 is KGHSH, CDR2 LQKENI. The CDR3 sequence: CASSPGTPSSGNTIYF. In DNA form, the CDR3 reads TGTGCCAGCTCACCGGGGACACCCTCCTCTGGAAACACCATATATTTT.

This chain connects TRBV28 to TRBJ1-1; 9 bases map to TRBD1. The V gene end was trimmed by 10 bases and the J gene end by 8 bases; junction bases not matched to a gene: 20. The CDR3 runs to 16 residues. Germline CDR1 and CDR2: MDHEN and SYDVKM. CDR3: CATLTPHRGGQGEAFF. The CDR3 bases are TGTGCCACCCTAACCCCTCACCGAGGGGGACAGGGAGAAGCTTTCTTT. The entire variable domain, with the rest obtained from reference TRBV28 and TRBJ1-1, is as follows: DVKVTQSSRYLVKRTGEKVFLECVQDMDHENMFWYRQDPGLGLRLIYFSYDVKMKEKGDIPEGYSVSREKKERFSLILESASTNQTSMYLCATLTPHRGGQGEAFFGQGTRLTVV.

This chain connects TRBV5-1 to TRBJ2-1; a weak D match, TRBD1 (6 bases). This CDR3 spans 16 amino acids. V was pared by 4 bases and J by 4 bases, with 18 bases between. Germline CDR1 and CDR2: SGHRS and YFSETQ. The CDR3 here is CASSPSDSSAYNEQFF. The CDR3 nucleotides read TGCGCCAGCAGCCCCTCGGACAGCTCCGCGTACAATGAGCAGTTCTTC.

The rearrangement uses TRBV5-4 and TRBJ1-3, with TRBD1 as a possible D gene (6 bases). Per germline, CDR1 SGHNT and CDR2 YYREEE (reference sequence). The germline V and J ends were trimmed by 2 bases and 5 bases, with 11 bases remaining between them. This CDR3 is built from 14 residues. CDR3 DNA sequence: TGTGCCAGCAGCTTAGGGGGAGGGCGAAACACCATATATTTT. Translated, it gives CASSLGGGRNTIYF.

The V and J genes are TRBV19 and TRBJ2-2, with 7 bases that match TRBD1. CDR3 length: 14 amino acids. Germline V gene lookup returns CDR1 LNHDA and CDR2 SQIVND (reference sequence). V lost 7 bases and J lost 4; bases outside the gene matches: 6. CDR3 amino acids: CASTLGQSTGELFF. In DNA, the CDR3 is TGTGCCAGTACGTTGGGACAGAGCACCGGGGAGCTGTTTTTT.

CDR3 residues: CASGRGAQETQYF. In DNA form, the CDR3 reads TGTGCCAGCGGGAGGGGGGCCCAAGAGACCCAGTACTTC. This chain uses TRBV6-5 with TRBJ2-5, with a possible D match to TRBD2 (7 bases). CDR1 and CDR2 (germline): MNHEY, SVGAGI. The CDR3 runs 13 residues. V lost 8 bases and J 1 base, leaving 11 bases between the germline ends.

This rearrangement joins TRBV5-4 to TRBJ2-7; D may be TRBD1 (7 bases). Looked up from germline, CDR1 is SGHNT and CDR2 is YYREEE (reference sequence). CDR3 length: 14 amino acids. Trimming left V 1 base short and J 3 bases short, with 11 bases between. The DNA for the CDR3 is TGTGCCAGCAGCTTGCGCAGGGGGGACTACGAGCAGTACTTC. The encoded protein is CASSLRRGDYEQYF.

The chain uses TRBV7-9 and TRBJ1-5, with a weak D call TRBD1 (5 bases). CDR3 size: 13 residues. The V gene's germline CDR1 is SEHNR and CDR2 FQNEAQ (reference sequence). V was cut by 5 bases and J by 6 bases, with 11 bases left in between. DNA of the CDR3: TGTGCCAGCAGCCTCAGGGAAAGTCAGCCCCAGCATTTT. Translated: CASSLRESQPQHF.

The chain employs TRBV4-2 and TRBJ2-4; a weak D match, TRBD1 (7 bases). Germline V gene lookup returns CDR1 LGHNA and CDR2 YNFKEQ. This CDR3 is 17 amino acids long. The V end was cut by 4 bases, the J end by 0 bases, with 16 bases between. The CDR3 loop is CASSLIGGGQAKNIQYF. The CDR3 DNA follows: TGTGCCAGCAGCCTTATCGGAGGGGGCCAAGCCAAAAACATTCAGTACTTC.